Sequencing of this T cell receptor beta chain was carried out in a study of blood T cell repertoires in COVID-19. For the study at large: Material from acute and convalescent COVID-19 was sourced from the United States, Italy and Spain. In each case, the material was cDNA or gDNA derived from T cells, B-cell-depleted T cells, or PBMCs.

Original methodology: Amplification of reference gene primers was used by the study to estimate nucleated cell counts. TCRdb's copy holds only in-frame clones and misses some; the assay was immunoSEQ multiplex PCR. V and J calls and clone size follow that table, whereas D and trimming were derived from the DNA. The sample contains 120,000 to 150,000 clones, around 82% of which appear only once. Trimming pared 4 bases from V and 3 bases from J, leaving 18 bases between. The CDR3 consists of 16 residues. The germline V gene has CDR1 LNHDA and CDR2 SQIVND (reference sequence). The sample consisted of peripheral blood. This TCR derives from a man in his 60s with acute or convalescent COVID-19. The J gene is TRBJ2-5, the V gene TRBV19; D unclear. The CDR3 region has the DNA TGTGCCAGTAGTACCCGATTTGGCGGAAAGAAAGAGACCCAGTACTTC. This sequence encodes CASSTRFGGKKETQYF.